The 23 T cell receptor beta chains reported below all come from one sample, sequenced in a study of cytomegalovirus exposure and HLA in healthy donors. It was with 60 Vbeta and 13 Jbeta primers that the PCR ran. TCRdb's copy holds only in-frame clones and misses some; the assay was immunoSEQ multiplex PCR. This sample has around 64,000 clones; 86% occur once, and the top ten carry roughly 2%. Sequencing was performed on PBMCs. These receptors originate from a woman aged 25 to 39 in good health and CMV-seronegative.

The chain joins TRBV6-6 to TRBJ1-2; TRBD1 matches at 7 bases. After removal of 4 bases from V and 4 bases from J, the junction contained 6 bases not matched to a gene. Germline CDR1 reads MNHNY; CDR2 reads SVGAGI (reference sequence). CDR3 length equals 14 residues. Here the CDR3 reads CASSSLTGSYGYTF. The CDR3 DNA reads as TGTGCCAGCAGTTCCTTGACAGGGTCCTATGGCTACACCTTC.

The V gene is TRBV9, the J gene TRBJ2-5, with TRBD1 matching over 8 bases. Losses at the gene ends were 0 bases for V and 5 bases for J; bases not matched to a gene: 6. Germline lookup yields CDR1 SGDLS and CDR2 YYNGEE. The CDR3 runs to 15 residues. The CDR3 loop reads CASSVVSRGQETQYF. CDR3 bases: TGTGCCAGCAGCGTAGTCTCCAGGGGGCAGGAGACCCAGTACTTC. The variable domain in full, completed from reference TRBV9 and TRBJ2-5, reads DSGVTQTPKHLITATGQRVTLRCSPRSGDLSVYWYQQSLDQGLQFLIQYYNGEERAKGNILERFSAQQFPDLHSELNLSSLELGDSALYFCASSVVSRGQETQYFGPGTRLLVL.

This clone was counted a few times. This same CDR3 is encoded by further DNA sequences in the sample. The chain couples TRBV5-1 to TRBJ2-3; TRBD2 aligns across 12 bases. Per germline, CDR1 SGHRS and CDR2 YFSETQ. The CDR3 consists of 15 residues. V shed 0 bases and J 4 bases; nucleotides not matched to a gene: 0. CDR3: CASSLGLAGADTQYF. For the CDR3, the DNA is TGCGCCAGCAGCTTGGGACTAGCGGGAGCAGATACGCAGTATTTT.

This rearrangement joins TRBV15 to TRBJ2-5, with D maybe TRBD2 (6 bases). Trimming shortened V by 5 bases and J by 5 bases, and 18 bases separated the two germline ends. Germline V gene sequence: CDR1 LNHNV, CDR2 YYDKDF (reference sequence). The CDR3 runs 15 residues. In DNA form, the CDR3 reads TGTGCCACCAGCCTTGTCGTGGGGGGAGGCGAGACCCAGTACTTC. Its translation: CATSLVVGGGETQYF. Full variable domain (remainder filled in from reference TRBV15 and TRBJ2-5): DAMVIQNPRYQVTQFGKPVTLSCSQTLNHNVMYWYQQKSSQAPKLLFHYYDKDFNNEADTPDNFQSRRPNTSFCFLDIRSPGLGDTAMYLCATSLVVGGGETQYFGPGTRLLVL.

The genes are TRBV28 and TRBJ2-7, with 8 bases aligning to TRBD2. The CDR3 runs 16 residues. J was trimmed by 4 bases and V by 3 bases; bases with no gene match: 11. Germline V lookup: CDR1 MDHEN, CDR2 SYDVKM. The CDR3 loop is CASSFPRREEGYEQYF. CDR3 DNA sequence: TGTGCCAGCAGTTTCCCCCGGCGGGAGGAGGGGTACGAGCAGTACTTC.

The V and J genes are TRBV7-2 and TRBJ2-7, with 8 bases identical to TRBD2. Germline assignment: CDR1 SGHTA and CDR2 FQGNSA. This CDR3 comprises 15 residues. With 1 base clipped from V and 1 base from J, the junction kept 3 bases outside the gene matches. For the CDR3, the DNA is TGTGCCAGCAGCTTAGATGCTAGCGGGTCCTACGAGCAGTACTTC. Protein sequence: CASSLDASGSYEQYF.

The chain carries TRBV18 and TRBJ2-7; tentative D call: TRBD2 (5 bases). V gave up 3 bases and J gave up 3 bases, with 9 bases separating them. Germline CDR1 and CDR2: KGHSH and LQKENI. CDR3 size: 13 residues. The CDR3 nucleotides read TGTGCCAGCTCACCTCGGGGAGACTACGAGCAGTACTTC. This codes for CASSPRGDYEQYF.

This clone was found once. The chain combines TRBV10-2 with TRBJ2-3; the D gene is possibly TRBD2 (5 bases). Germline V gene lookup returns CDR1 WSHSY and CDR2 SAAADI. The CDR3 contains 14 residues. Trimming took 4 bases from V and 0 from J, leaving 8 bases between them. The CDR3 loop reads CASSVAGSTDTQYF. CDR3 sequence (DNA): TGCGCCAGCAGTGTGGCGGGCAGCACAGATACGCAGTATTTT.

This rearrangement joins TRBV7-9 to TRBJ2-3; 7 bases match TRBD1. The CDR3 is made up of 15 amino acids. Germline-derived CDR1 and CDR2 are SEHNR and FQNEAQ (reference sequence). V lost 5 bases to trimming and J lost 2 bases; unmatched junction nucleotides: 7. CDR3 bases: TGTGCCAGCAGCCCTCGGGACAGCCACACAGATACGCAGTATTTT. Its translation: CASSPRDSHTDTQYF.

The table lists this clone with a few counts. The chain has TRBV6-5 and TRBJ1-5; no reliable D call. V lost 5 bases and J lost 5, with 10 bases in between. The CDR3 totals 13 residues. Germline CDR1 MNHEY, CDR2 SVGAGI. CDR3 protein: CASSRDRDQPQHF. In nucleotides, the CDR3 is TGTGCCAGCAGTAGAGACCGGGATCAGCCCCAGCATTTT.

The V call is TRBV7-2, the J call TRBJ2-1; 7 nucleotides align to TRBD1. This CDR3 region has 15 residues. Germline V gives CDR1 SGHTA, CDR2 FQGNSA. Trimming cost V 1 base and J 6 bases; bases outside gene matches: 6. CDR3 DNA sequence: TGTGCCAGCAGCTTAGGTGGGACAGACCTCAATGAGCAGTTCTTC. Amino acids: CASSLGGTDLNEQFF.

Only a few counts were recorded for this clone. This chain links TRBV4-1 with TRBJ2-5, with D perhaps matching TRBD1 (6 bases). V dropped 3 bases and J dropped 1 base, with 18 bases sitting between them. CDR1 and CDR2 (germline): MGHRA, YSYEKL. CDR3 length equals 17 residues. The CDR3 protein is CASSHLGQPGLQETQYF. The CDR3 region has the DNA TGCGCCAGCAGCCACCTAGGACAGCCCGGACTCCAAGAGACCCAGTACTTC.

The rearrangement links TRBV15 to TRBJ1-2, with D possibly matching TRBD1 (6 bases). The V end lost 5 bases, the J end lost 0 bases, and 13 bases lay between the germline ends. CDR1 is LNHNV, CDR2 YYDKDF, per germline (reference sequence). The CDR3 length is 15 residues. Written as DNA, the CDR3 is TGTGCCACCAGCTGGGGACACCTAGCTAACTATGGCTACACCTTC. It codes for CATSWGHLANYGYTF.

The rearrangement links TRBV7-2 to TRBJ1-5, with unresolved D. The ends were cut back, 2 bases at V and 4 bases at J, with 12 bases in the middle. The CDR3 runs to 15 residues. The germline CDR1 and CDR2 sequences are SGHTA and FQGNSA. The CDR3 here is CASSLSSQANQPQHF. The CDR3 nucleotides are TGTGCCAGCAGCTTATCATCGCAGGCAAATCAGCCCCAGCATTTT.

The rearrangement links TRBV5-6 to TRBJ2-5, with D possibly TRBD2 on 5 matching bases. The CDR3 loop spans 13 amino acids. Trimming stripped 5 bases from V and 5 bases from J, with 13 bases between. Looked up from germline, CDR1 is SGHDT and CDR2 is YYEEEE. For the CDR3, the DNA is TGTGCCAGCAGGCTAGCTAATGGGGAGACCCAGTACTTC. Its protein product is CASRLANGETQYF.

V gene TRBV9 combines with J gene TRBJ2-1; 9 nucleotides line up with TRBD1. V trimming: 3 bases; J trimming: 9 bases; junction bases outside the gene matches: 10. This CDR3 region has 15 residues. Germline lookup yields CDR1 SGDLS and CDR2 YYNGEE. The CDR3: CASSGRTGDSSEQFF. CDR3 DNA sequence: TGTGCCAGCAGCGGACGGACAGGGGATAGTAGTGAGCAGTTCTTC.

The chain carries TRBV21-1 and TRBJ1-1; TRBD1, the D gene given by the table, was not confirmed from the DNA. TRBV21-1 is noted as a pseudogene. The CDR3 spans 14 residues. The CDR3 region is CASSRDRGNTEAFF. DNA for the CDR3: TGTGCCAGCAGCCGGGACAGGGGGAACACTGAAGCTTTCTTT.

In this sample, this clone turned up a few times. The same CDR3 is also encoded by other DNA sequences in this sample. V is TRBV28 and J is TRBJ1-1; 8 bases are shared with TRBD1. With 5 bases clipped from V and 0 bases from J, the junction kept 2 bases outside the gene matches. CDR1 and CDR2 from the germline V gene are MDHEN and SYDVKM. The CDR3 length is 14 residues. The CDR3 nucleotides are TGTGCCAGCAGTGGACAGGGACTGAACACTGAAGCTTTCTTT. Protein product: CASSGQGLNTEAFF.

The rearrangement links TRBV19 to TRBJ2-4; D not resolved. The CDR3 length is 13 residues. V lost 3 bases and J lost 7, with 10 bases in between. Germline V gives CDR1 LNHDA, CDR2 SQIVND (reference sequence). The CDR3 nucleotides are TGTGCCAGTAGTATGAACACGAATAACATTCAGTACTTC. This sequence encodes CASSMNTNNIQYF.

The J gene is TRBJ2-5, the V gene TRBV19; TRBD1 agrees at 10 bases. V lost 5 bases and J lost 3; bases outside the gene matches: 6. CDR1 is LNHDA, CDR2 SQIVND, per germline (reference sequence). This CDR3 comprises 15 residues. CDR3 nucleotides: TGTGCCAGTAGTCTAAGAGGACAGGGGGAAGAGACCCAGTACTTC. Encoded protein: CASSLRGQGEETQYF. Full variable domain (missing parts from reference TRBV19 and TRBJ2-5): DGGITQSPKYLFRKEGQNVTLSCEQNLNHDAMYWYRQDPGQGLRLIYYSQIVNDFQKGDIAEGYSVSREKKESFPLTVTSAQKNPTAFYLCASSLRGQGEETQYFGPGTRLLVL.

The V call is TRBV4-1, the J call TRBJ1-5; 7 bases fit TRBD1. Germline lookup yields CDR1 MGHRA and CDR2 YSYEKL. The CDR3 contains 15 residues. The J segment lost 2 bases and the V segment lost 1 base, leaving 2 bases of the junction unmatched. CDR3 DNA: TGCGCCAGCAGCCAAGTGACAGGGCGCAATCAGCCCCAGCATTTT. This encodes CASSQVTGRNQPQHF.

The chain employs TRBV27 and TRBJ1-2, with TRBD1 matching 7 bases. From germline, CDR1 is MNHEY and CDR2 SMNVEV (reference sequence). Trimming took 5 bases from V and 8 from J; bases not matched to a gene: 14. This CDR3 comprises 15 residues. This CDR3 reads CASSPHRQGGSGYTF. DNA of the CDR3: TGTGCCAGCAGTCCCCACCGTCAGGGGGGAAGCGGCTACACCTTC.

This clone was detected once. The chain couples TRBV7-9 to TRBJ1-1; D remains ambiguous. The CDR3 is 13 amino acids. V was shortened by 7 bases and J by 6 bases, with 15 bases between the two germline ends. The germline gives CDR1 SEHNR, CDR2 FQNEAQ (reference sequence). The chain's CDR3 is CASTQRVGPEAFF. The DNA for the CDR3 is TGTGCCAGCACCCAGCGGGTGGGCCCTGAAGCTTTCTTT.